These 15 T cell receptor beta chains came from one sample sequenced in a study of blood T cells in healthy people across ages. A second PCR of roughly 7 to 11 cycles used a sample-barcoded 5' primer and a J-beta primer mix. MiXCR, run by TCRdb on the 5' RACE reads, gives a single entry per CDR3 protein. In the table there are roughly 1.4 million distinct CDR3 sequences, approximately 59% of which are singletons. Input material: blood. The receptors come from a man aged 18 to 29 in good health.

The chain uses TRBV20-1 and TRBJ1-1, with a tentative D call TRBD1 (5 bases). Trimming pared 3 bases from V and 3 bases from J, leaving 11 bases between. The germline gives CDR1 DFQATT, CDR2 SNEGSKA (reference sequence). The CDR3 loop spans 13 amino acids. CDR3 in DNA: TGCAGTGCTAGGGAGGGGTTTTACACTGAAGCTTTCTTT. It translates to CSAREGFYTEAFF.

The chain carries TRBV6-2 or TRBV6-3 and TRBJ2-7, with D perhaps given as TRBD1 or TRBD2 (5 bases each). TRBJ2-5 matches the DNA end more closely, so the J call is doubtful. This CDR3 is built from 14 residues. Germline assignment: CDR1 MNHEY and CDR2 SVGEGT. The DNA of the CDR3 is TGTGCCAGCAGTTTGGCCTCCGAGGGGGAGACCCAGTACTTC. Protein sequence: CASSLASEGETQYF.

This clonotype was counted once. CDR3 bases: TGCAGTGCTAGAGGTCAGGGAGGACGCGAGCAGTTCTTC. This sequence encodes CSARGQGGREQFF. This chain uses TRBV20-1 with TRBJ2-1; the D gene is possibly TRBD2 (6 bases). The CDR3 consists of 13 residues. V was pared by 1 base and J by 10 bases, with 14 bases between. Germline CDR1 is DFQATT and CDR2 is SNEGSKA (reference sequence).

This chain's CDR3 is CATLRAGGPTGELFF. In DNA, the CDR3 is TGTGCCACCCTTAGAGCGGGGGGTCCCACCGGGGAGCTGTTTTTT. V and J are TRBV15 and TRBJ2-2; 9 nucleotides line up with TRBD2. J gave up 4 bases and V 8 bases, and 8 bases lay outside the gene matches. Germline values: CDR1 LNHNV, CDR2 YYDKDF (reference sequence). This CDR3 is 15 amino acids long.

The gene calls are TRBV20-1 and TRBJ1-5, with 11 bases fitting TRBD1. The CDR3 is made up of 17 amino acids. CDR1 is DFQATT and CDR2 is SNEGSKA in the germline V gene (reference sequence). The J segment lost 2 bases and the V segment lost 5 bases, leaving 11 bases of the junction unmatched. DNA of the CDR3: TGCAGTGCTCTTGTGGGACAGGGGGTAATAGGCAATCAGCCCCAGCATTTT. This encodes CSALVGQGVIGNQPQHF.

The rearrangement uses TRBV29-1 and TRBJ2-6; perhaps D is TRBD1 or TRBD2 (5 bases each). The CDR3 loop spans 14 amino acids. Trimming took 7 bases from V and 0 from J, leaving 10 bases between them. Looked up from germline, CDR1 is SQVTM and CDR2 is ANQGSEA. The CDR3 region has the DNA TGCAGCGGGGACGGCGTCTCTGGGGCCAACGTCCTGACTTTC. This encodes CSGDGVSGANVLTF.

As for this clonotype: The junction does not match germline at one end; this may be a read error. The chain recombines TRBV12-3 or TRBV12-4 with TRBJ2-7, with D perhaps matching TRBD2 (5 bases). This CDR3 has 17 amino acids. The CDR3 DNA follows: TGTGCCAGAAGTTTAGCGCTTAAAGCGGCGGTACGCTACGAGCAGTACTTC. As protein: CARSLALKAAVRYEQYF.

The chain is built from TRBV2 and TRBJ2-7; 9 bases are shared with TRBD2. The CDR3 runs 15 residues. With 8 bases clipped from V and 2 bases from J, the junction kept 10 bases outside the gene matches. CDR1 is SNHLY and CDR2 is FYNNEI in the germline V gene. CDR3 bases: TGTGCCAGCGGGGCTAGCGGGGCAACACCCTACGAGCAGTACTTC. This translates into CASGASGATPYEQYF.

J is TRBJ2-5 and V is TRBV7-9; 7 bases match TRBD1. V shed 5 bases, J shed 2 bases, and the junction held 11 bases outside the gene matches. In germline, CDR1 is SEHNR, CDR2 FQNEAQ (reference sequence). The CDR3 is 16 residues long. In nucleotides, the CDR3 is TGTGCCAGCAGCCTGGAACCGGGACAGTTACAAGAGACCCAGTACTTC. Its protein product is CASSLEPGQLQETQYF.

The chain joins TRBV28 to TRBJ2-3; D might be TRBD2 (5 bases). V lost 6 bases, J lost 6 bases, and 13 bases lay in between. Germline V gives CDR1 MDHEN, CDR2 SYDVKM. This CDR3 has 13 amino acids. The CDR3 DNA is TGTGCCAGCAGGGACTTCCAGGCGGATACGCAGTATTTT. Amino acids: CASRDFQADTQYF.

The chain links TRBV12-3 or TRBV12-4 to TRBJ1-1, with TRBD1 as a possible D gene (6 bases). The germline V and J ends were trimmed by 9 bases and 3 bases, with 14 bases remaining between them. CDR3 length: 13 amino acids. The CDR3 DNA reads TGTGCCAGTGGGAGGGGGGCTCACACTGAAGCTTTCTTT. Amino acids: CASGRGAHTEAFF.

The genes are TRBV29-1 and TRBJ2-1; the D is unclear. The V gene's germline CDR1 is SQVTM and CDR2 ANQGSEA. The CDR3 covers 13 residues. V was pared by 4 bases and J by 7 bases, with 14 bases between. The CDR3 loop is CSVARVAVNEQFF. The CDR3 DNA follows: TGCAGCGTTGCAAGGGTTGCAGTGAATGAGCAGTTCTTC.

J is TRBJ2-5 and V is TRBV4-3, with D unclear. V lost 0 bases and J 1 base, leaving 9 bases between the germline ends. The CDR3 sequence is 15 residues long. Germline loops: CDR1 LGHNA, CDR2 YSLEER. The CDR3 DNA follows: TGCGCCAGCAGCCAAGAAATATTTGCCCAAGAGACCCAGTACTTC. This sequence encodes CASSQEIFAQETQYF.

Concerning this clonotype: A read error may account for a junction end that differs from germline. The chain joins TRBV6-1 to TRBJ2-1; D is possibly TRBD1 (5 bases). From germline, CDR1 is MNHNS and CDR2 SASEGT. The CDR3 extends over 12 amino acids. In DNA form, the CDR3 reads TGTGCCAACAGTCAAAGGGGTCATGAGCAGTTCTTC. It is translated as CANSQRGHEQFF.

This clonotype was counted only a few times. V is TRBV5-4 and J is TRBJ2-3, with D hard to call. From germline, CDR1 is SGHNT and CDR2 YYREEE (reference sequence). The CDR3 is 13 amino acids. V lost 0 bases, J lost 4 bases, and 6 bases lay in between. This CDR3 is CASSLAPADTQYF. The CDR3 DNA reads as TGTGCCAGCAGCTTGGCGCCCGCAGATACGCAGTATTTT.